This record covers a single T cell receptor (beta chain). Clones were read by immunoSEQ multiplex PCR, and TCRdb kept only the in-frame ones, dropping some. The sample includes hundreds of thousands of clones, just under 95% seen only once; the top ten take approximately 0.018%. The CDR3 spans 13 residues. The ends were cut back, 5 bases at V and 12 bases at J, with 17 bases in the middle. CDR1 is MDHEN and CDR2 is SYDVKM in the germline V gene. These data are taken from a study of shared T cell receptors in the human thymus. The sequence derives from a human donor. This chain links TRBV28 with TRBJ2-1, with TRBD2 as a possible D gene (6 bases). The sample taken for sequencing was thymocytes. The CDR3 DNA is TGTGCCAGCAGTCACCGGGACTTAGGCATGCAGTTCTTC. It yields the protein CASSHRDLGMQFF.